This T cell receptor beta chain was documented in a study of blood T cell repertoires in COVID-19. Study details: In each case, the material was cDNA or gDNA derived from T cells, B-cell-depleted T cells, or PBMCs.

In the authors' methods: It was from reference gene primer amplification that nucleated cell counts were estimated. Repertoires were generated with immunoSEQ multiplex PCR, while TCRdb's copy carries only in-frame clones and drops some. The V and J calls and clone size are taken from that table; D and trimming were inferred from the DNA. The table records around 110,000 clones, 90% of them present only once. Germline CDR1 reads LGHNA; CDR2 reads YNFKEQ. CDR3 length: 17 amino acids. The ends lost 1 base at V and 3 bases at J; junction bases unmatched: 7. The clonotype was recovered from a human donor with active COVID-19. The donor label of this sample is uncertain. The chain has TRBV4-2 and TRBJ2-5; 11 nucleotides line up with TRBD2. The sample comprised peripheral blood. CDR3 nucleotide sequence: TGTGCCAGCAGCCAAGTTGGTAGCGGGGGGGCAGAAGAGACCCAGTACTTC. Its translation: CASSQVGSGGAEETQYF.